A single T cell receptor beta chain is shown here with its context. The target antigen is unknown. Germline V gene sequence: CDR1 LNHDA, CDR2 SQIVND (reference sequence). The CDR3 loop spans 16 amino acids. V lost 3 bases to trimming and J lost 5 bases; unmatched junction nucleotides: 6. The entry originates in a study of vaccination effects on CD4 cells after COVID-19. Study as a whole: Post-vaccine draws lagged the second dose by a median of 72 days.

Profiling relied on immunoSEQ multiplex PCR, and the TCRdb table lists in-frame clones only, not all of them. Among approximately 74,000 clones listed, under 80% were seen once. Viral peptide pool expansion of antigen-specific CD4+ T cells preceded sequencing in the ViraFEST assay. At the end of approximately 10 days of culture, CD4+ T cells were isolated. Participants completed two doses of the BNT162b2 or mRNA-1273 vaccine. Source: CD4+ T cells from PBMCs cultured with HCoV-OC43 spike peptides, taken after COVID-19 vaccination. The subset here: HCoV-OC43 spike overlapping peptide pool stimulation. The gene calls are TRBV19 and TRBJ1-6, with 8 bases lining up with TRBD1. This clonotype was sampled from a human donor who received a COVID-19 vaccine. The CDR3 sequence: CASSMAGGRNNSPLHF. In DNA, the CDR3 is TGTGCCAGTAGTATGGCAGGGGGCCGGAATAATTCACCCCTCCACTTT.